This TCR beta chain was profiled in a study of shared clonotypes between healthy human individuals. Study-level findings and limits: What naive subsets generally showed was a larger estimated richness than memory subsets showed.

In regard to this clone: The target antigen is unknown.

The CDR3 extends over 13 amino acids. Germline CDR1 reads MNHEY; CDR2 reads SVGAGI. Trimming took off 6 bases at V and 4 bases at J, with 12 bases between the two ends. The assay was run at deep level. The repertoire was sequenced with immunoSEQ multiplex PCR; TCRdb's copy has only in-frame clones and lacks some. Of approximately 2,000,000 clones detected, roughly 92% appear once; the ten largest clones hold approximately 0.4%. This sequence originates from a man aged 18 to 29 in good health. Some clones in this sample may be carry-over from other donors' samples. The sample consisted of naive CD4+ T cells from PBMCs. Subset in this sample: CD45RA+ positively selected. The V call is TRBV6-5, the J call TRBJ1-1; a possible D gene is TRBD1 (6 bases). The CDR3 DNA reads TGTGCCAGCAGACAGGGTTGGGGCACTGAAGCTTTCTTT. It encodes CASRQGWGTEAFF.